Sequencing of this TCR beta chain was carried out in a study of cytomegalovirus exposure and HLA in healthy donors. The study, taken as a whole, reports: Analysis performed later showed TCR beta chains linked to HLA being more clonally expanded than equally common others.

The PCR employed 60 Vbeta primers together with 13 Jbeta primers. Repertoires were generated with immunoSEQ multiplex PCR, while TCRdb's copy carries only in-frame clones and drops some. The profile covers approximately 270,000 clones, with 80% appearing a single time and less than 0.4% taken by the ten largest. The CDR3 runs 18 residues. V lost 2 bases, J lost 7 bases, and 17 bases stayed unmatched. Germline lookup yields CDR1 KGHSY and CDR2 FQNENV. This clone has only one observation. Its antigen remains unknown. This sequence originates from a girl aged 2-10 years in good health and CMV-seronegative. The sample consisted of PBMCs. This chain links TRBV16 with TRBJ2-7; 10 bases fit TRBD1. The CDR3 spells CASSQTTPGQGQSSEQYF. The CDR3 DNA follows: TGTGCCAGCAGCCAAACTACTCCGGGACAGGGGCAATCTTCGGAGCAGTACTTC.